Below, 8 T cell receptor beta chains from the same sample are listed, as sequenced in a study of cytomegalovirus exposure and HLA in healthy donors. Use of 60 Vbeta and 13 Jbeta primers characterized the PCR. Profiled with immunoSEQ multiplex PCR; TCRdb holds only in-frame clones, not every one. The sample holds more than 120,000 clones, about 84% seen once. The material sequenced was PBMCs. All receptors derive from a middle-aged woman in good health and CMV-seropositive.

As for this clone: Relative to the germline gene, one junction end is altered; a read error may explain this. The rearrangement joins TRBV2 to TRBJ1-1; D remains ambiguous. The germline gives CDR1 SNHLY, CDR2 FYNNEI. The CDR3 is 15 amino acids. Here the CDR3 reads CASSEDAAMNTEAFF. DNA for the CDR3: TGTGCCAGCAGCGAAGACGCGGCTATGAACACTGAAGCTTTCTTT.

This chain uses TRBV6-5 with TRBJ1-1; no firm D call. CDR3 length: 13 amino acids. In germline, CDR1 is MNHEY, CDR2 SVGAGI. V lost 5 bases to trimming and J lost 1 base, with 8 bases between them. CDR3: CASSPRRNTEAFF. The CDR3 DNA reads as TGTGCCAGCAGTCCCCGCAGGAACACTGAAGCTTTCTTT.

V and J are TRBV19 and TRBJ2-7; 14 bases align to TRBD2. The V gene's germline CDR1 is LNHDA and CDR2 SQIVND (reference sequence). The CDR3 runs 16 residues. The V gene end was trimmed by 4 bases and the J gene end by 5 bases; junction bases not matched to a gene: 7. The CDR3 region is CASSKGGTSGSDEQYF. For the CDR3, the DNA is TGTGCCAGTAGTAAGGGGGGGACTAGCGGGAGTGACGAGCAGTACTTC.

This rearrangement joins TRBV29-1 to TRBJ2-3; 15 positions agree with TRBD2. V lost 8 bases and J lost 4; bases outside the gene matches: 7. The length of the CDR3 is 15 residues. The germline V gene encodes CDR1 SQVTM and CDR2 ANQGSEA. The CDR3 protein is CSLLGLAGGPDTQYF. CDR3 bases: TGCAGCCTCTTGGGACTAGCGGGAGGCCCAGATACGCAGTATTTT.

The rearrangement uses TRBV5-1 and TRBJ1-2, with D unresolved. V lost 4 bases to trimming and J lost 3 bases, with 16 bases between them. The germline V gene has CDR1 SGHRS and CDR2 YFSETQ. The CDR3 has 15 residues. CDR3 region: CASSPGPDTHYGYTF. In nucleotides, the CDR3 is TGCGCCAGCAGCCCTGGGCCCGATACACACTATGGCTACACCTTC.

This clone was found a few times. This rearrangement joins TRBV7-2 to TRBJ1-5; D remains ambiguous. The CDR3 is 13 amino acids. With 5 bases removed from V and 7 bases from J, the gap between germline ends came to 12 bases. CDR1 is SGHTA, CDR2 FQGNSA, per germline. The CDR3 DNA sequence: TGTGCCAGCAGCCTAGATCAGGTCCAGCCCCAGCATTTT. As protein: CASSLDQVQPQHF.

This clone was seen only a few times. The rearrangement links TRBV2 to TRBJ1-2; no definite D call. The CDR3 is 14 residues long. V dropped 2 bases and J dropped 8 bases, with 15 bases sitting between them. Germline V CDR1 and CDR2: SNHLY, FYNNEI. CDR3 DNA sequence: TGTGCCAGCAGTGAATCGGGTTTCATTACCGGCTACACCTTC. This codes for CASSESGFITGYTF.

For this clone: The junction does not match germline at one end; this may be a read error. This chain links TRBV5-8 with TRBJ1-1; a possible D gene is TRBD1 (5 bases). CDR1 SGHTS and CDR2 YDEGEE come from the germline V gene. The CDR3 has 13 amino acids. The CDR3 coding sequence is TGTGCCAGCTGCTTGGACATGAACACTGAAGCTTTCTTT. Its translation is CASCLDMNTEAFF.